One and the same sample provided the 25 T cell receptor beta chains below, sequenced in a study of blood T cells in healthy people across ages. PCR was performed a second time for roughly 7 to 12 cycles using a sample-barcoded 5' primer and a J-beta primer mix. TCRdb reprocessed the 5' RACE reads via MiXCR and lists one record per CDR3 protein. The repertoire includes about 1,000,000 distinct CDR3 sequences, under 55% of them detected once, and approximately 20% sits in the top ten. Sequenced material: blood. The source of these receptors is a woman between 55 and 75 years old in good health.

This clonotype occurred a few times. The CDR3 here is CASSGLAGMYNEQFF. CDR3 DNA: TGTGCCAGCAGCGGACTAGCGGGAATGTACAATGAGCAGTTCTTC. The chain joins TRBV9 to TRBJ2-1; 11 bases are shared with TRBD2. The length of the CDR3 is 15 residues. Germline V gene lookup returns CDR1 SGDLS and CDR2 YYNGEE. With V trimmed by 3 bases and J by 4 bases, 3 bases remained unmatched.

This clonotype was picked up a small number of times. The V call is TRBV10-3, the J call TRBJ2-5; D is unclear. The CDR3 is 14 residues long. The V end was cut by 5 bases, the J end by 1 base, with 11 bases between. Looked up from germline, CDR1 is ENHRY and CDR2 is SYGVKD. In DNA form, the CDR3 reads TGTGCCATCAGTCTGACACTTACCCAAGAGACCCAGTACTTC. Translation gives CAISLTLTQETQYF.

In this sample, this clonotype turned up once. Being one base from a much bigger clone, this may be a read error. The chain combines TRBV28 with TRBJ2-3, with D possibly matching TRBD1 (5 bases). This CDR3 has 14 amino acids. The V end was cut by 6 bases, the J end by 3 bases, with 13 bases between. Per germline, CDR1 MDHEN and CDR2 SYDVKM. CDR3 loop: CASRFVQGTDTQYF. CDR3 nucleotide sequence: TGTGCCAGCAGGTTCGTTCAGGGAACAGATACGCAGTATTTT.

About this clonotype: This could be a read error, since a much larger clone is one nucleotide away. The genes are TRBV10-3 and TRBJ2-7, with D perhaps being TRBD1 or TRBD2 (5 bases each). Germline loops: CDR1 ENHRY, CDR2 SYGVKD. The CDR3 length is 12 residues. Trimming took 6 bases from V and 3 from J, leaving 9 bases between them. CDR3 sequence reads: CAISGAHYEQYF. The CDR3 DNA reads TGTGCCATCAGCGGGGCGCACTACGAGCAGTACTTC.

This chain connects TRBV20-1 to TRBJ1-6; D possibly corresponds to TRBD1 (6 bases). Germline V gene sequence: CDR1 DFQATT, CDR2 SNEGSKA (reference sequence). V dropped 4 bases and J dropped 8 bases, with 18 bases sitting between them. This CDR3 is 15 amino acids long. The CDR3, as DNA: TGCAGTGCTAAAAACCCAGACAGGTGGGATTCACCCCTCCACTTT. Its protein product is CSAKNPDRWDSPLHF.

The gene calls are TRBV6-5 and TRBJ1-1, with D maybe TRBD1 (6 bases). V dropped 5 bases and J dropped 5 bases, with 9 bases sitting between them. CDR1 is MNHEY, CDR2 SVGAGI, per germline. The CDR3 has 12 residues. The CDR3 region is CASSTGSTEAFF. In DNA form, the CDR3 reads TGTGCCAGCAGTACAGGGAGTACTGAAGCTTTCTTT.

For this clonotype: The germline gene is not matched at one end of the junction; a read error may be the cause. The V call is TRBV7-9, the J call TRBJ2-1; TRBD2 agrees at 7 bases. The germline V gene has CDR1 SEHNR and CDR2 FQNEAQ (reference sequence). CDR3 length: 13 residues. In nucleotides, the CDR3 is TGTGCCAGCAGCGTAGCGGCTAGCGGCAGCCAGTTCTTC. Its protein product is CASSVAASGSQFF.

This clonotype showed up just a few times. The CDR3 DNA follows: TGTGCCACCAGCCAAAACGCGGCGGAAGAGACCCAGTACTTC. Encoded protein: CATSQNAAEETQYF. The chain couples TRBV15 to TRBJ2-5; D uncertain. This CDR3 spans 14 amino acids. The V end was cut by 5 bases, the J end by 3 bases, with 13 bases between. Germline values: CDR1 LNHNV, CDR2 YYDKDF (reference sequence).

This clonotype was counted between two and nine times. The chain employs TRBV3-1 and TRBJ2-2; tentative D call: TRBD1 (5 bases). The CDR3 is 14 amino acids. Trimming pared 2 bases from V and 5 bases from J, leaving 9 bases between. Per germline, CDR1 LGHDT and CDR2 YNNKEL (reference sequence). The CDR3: CASSQSPGTGELFF. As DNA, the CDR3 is TGTGCCAGCAGCCAATCCCCAGGGACCGGGGAGCTGTTTTTT.

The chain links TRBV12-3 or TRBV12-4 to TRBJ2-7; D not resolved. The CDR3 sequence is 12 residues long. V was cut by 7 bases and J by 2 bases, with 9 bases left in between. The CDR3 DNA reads TGTGCCAGCACCGAAGCCCCCTACGAGCAGTACTTC. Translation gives CASTEAPYEQYF.

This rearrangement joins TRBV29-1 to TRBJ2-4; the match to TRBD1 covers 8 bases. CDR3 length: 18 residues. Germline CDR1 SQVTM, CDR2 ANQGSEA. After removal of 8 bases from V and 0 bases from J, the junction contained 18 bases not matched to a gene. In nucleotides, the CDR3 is TGCAGCCTCACCAGGAGACAGGGGTCCCACAAAGCCAAAAACATTCAGTACTTC. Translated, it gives CSLTRRQGSHKAKNIQYF.

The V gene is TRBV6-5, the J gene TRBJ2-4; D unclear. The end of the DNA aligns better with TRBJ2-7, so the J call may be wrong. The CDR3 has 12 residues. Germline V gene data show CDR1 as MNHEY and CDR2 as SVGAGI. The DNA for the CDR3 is TGTGCCAGCCTTGACCCCCTCGGCGAGCAGTACTTC. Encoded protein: CASLDPLGEQYF.

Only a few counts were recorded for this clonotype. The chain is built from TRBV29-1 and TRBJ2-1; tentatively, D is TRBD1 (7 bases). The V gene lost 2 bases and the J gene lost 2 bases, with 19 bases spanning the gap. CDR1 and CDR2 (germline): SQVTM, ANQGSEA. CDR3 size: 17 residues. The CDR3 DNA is TGCAGCGTTGAAAGAACGGGGCAGGGGGGCACCTACAATGAGCAGTTCTTC. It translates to CSVERTGQGGTYNEQFF.

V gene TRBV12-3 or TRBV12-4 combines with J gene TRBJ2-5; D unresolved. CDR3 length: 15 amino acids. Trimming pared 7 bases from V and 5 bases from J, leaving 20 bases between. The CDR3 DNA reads TGTGCCAGCACCACGGTGGGGTCCCGAAGGGAGACCCAGTACTTC. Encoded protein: CASTTVGSRRETQYF.

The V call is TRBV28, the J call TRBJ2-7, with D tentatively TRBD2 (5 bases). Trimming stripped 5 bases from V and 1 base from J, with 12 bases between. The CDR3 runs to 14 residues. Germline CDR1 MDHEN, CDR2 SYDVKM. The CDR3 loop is CASSVLTGSYEQYF. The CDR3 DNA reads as TGTGCCAGCAGTGTACTAACGGGGTCCTACGAGCAGTACTTC.

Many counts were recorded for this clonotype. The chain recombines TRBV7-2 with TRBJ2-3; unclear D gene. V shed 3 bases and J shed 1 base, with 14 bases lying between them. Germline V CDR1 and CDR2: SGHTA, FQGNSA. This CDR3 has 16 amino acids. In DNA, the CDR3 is TGTGCCAGCAGCTTCCACCTGAGCTCGGGCACAGATACGCAGTATTTT. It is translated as CASSFHLSSGTDTQYF.

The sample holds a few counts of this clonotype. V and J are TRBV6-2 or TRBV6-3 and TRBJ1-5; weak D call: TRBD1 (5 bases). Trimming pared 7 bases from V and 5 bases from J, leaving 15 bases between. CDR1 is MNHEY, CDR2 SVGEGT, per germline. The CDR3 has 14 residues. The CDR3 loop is CASTHGGMDQPQHF. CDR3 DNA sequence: TGTGCCAGCACCCACGGGGGTATGGATCAGCCCCAGCATTTT.

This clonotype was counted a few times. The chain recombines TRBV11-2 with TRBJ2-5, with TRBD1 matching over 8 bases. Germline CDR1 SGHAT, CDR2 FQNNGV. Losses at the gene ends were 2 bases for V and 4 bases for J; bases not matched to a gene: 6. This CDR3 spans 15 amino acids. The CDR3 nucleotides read TGTGCCAGCAGCTTAAGGGCAGGGGGCGCAGAGACCCAGTACTTC. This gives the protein CASSLRAGGAETQYF.

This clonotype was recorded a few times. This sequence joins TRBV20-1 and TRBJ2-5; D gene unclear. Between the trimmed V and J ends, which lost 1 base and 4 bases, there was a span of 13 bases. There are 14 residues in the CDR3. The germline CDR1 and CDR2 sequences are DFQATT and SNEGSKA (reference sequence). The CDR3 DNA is TGCAGTGCTAGAGTGTTTGTAGCTTTAGAGACCCAGTACTTC. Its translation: CSARVFVALETQYF.

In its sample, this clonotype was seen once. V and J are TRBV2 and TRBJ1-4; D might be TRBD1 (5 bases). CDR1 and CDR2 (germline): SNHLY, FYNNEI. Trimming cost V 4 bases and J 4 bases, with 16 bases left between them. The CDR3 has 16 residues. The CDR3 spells CASSVQATDINEKLFF. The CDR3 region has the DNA TGTGCCAGCAGTGTACAAGCGACGGACATTAATGAAAAACTGTTTTTT.

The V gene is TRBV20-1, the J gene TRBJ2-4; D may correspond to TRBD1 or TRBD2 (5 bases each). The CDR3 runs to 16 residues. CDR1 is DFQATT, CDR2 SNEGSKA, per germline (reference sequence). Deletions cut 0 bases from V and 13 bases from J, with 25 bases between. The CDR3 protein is CSARDIRTQAMGEQYF. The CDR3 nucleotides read TGCAGTGCTAGAGATATCCGAACTCAGGCCATGGGGGAGCAGTACTTC.

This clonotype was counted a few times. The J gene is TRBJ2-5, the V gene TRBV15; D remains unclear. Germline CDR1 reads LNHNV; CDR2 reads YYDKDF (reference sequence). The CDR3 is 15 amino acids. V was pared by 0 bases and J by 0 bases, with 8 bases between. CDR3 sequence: CATSRDRPHQETQYF. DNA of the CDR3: TGTGCCACCAGCAGAGATCGGCCACACCAAGAGACCCAGTACTTC.

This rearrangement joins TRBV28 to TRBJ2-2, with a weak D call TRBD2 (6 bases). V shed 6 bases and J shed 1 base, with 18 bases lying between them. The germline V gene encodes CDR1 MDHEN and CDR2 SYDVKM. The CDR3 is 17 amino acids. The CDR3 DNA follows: TGTGCCAGCAGCCCGGGACTGGCGGGCCGGAACACCGGGGAGCTGTTTTTT. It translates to CASSPGLAGRNTGELFF. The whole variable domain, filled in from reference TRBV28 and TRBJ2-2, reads DVKVTQSSRYLVKRTGEKVFLECVQDMDHENMFWYRQDPGLGLRLIYFSYDVKMKEKGDIPEGYSVSREKKERFSLILESASTNQTSMYLCASSPGLAGRNTGELFFGEGSRLTVL.

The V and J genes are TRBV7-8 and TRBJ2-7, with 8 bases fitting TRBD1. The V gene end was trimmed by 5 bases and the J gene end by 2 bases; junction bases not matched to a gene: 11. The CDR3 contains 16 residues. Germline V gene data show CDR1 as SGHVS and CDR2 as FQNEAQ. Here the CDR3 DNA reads TGTGCCAGCAGCCAAACGACAGGGGCGTTACCCTACGAGCAGTACTTC. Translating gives CASSQTTGALPYEQYF.

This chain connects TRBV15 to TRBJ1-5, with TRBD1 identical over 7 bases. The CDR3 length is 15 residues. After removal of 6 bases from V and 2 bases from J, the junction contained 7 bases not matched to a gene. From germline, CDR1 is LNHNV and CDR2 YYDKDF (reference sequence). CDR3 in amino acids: CATRTGSFGNQPQHF. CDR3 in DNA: TGTGCCACCAGGACAGGGAGTTTCGGCAATCAGCCCCAGCATTTT.